Shown below are 13 T cell receptor beta chains from a single sample sequenced in a study of T cell repertoires in cytomegalovirus infection. Via MiXCR, TCRdb re-called the reads, giving one row per CDR3 protein. The sample includes approximately 750,000 distinct CDR3 sequences, roughly a third of them seen just once. The sample comprised PBMCs. All receptors derive from a human donor in good health (CMV status not recorded). Some clones in this sample may be carry-over from other donors' samples.

This clonotype has more than one count but fewer than ten. The J gene is TRBJ2-1, the V gene TRBV4-2, with TRBD2 as a possible D gene (5 bases). Between the trimmed V and J ends, which lost 1 base and 12 bases, there was a span of 7 bases. There are 11 residues in the CDR3. CDR1 and CDR2 from the germline V gene are LGHNA and YNFKEQ. In DNA, the CDR3 is TGTGCCAGCAGCCAAGGGACTTTGCAGTTCTTC. It encodes CASSQGTLQFF.

This chain uses TRBV20-1 with TRBJ2-7; 12 bases match TRBD2. Germline assignment: CDR1 DFQATT and CDR2 SNEGSKA (reference sequence). This CDR3 has 15 residues. V was pared by 3 bases and J by 10 bases, with 13 bases of the junction left unmatched. CDR3 in amino acids: CSASSPFTSGRRQYF. CDR3 DNA sequence: TGCAGTGCTAGTTCCCCTTTCACTAGCGGGAGGCGACAGTACTTC.

In this sample, this clonotype turned up a few times. The chain links TRBV6-2 or TRBV6-3 to TRBJ2-3, with TRBD2 matching over 10 bases. V gave up 8 bases and J gave up 4 bases; unmatched junction bases: 9. The length of the CDR3 is 15 residues. The V gene's germline CDR1 is MNHEY and CDR2 SVGEGT. CDR3 sequence reads: CASLPQRGGSDTQYF. Here the CDR3 DNA reads TGTGCCAGCCTCCCCCAGCGGGGGGGCTCAGATACGCAGTATTTT.

This clonotype has only a few counts. V usage is TRBV19 and J usage is TRBJ2-7; D possibly corresponds to TRBD2 (6 bases). Per germline, CDR1 LNHDA and CDR2 SQIVND (reference sequence). CDR3 length: 14 amino acids. V was clipped by 5 bases and J by 3 bases, with 14 bases between them. DNA of the CDR3: TGTGCCAGTAGTCAATCAGCGGGTCGCTACGAGCAGTACTTC. Residues: CASSQSAGRYEQYF.

This clonotype has only a few counts. The chain has TRBV4-1 and TRBJ2-2; the D gene is possibly TRBD1 (5 bases). The V and J ends lost 0 bases and 6 bases respectively, with 14 bases between them. The CDR3 runs to 16 residues. The germline gives CDR1 MGHRA, CDR2 YSYEKL. CDR3: CASSQESPGRPGELFF. The CDR3, as DNA: TGCGCCAGCAGCCAAGAAAGCCCAGGGCGGCCCGGGGAGCTGTTTTTT.

The chain uses TRBV20-1 and TRBJ2-7; TRBD2 aligns across 12 bases. The CDR3 runs to 14 residues. V trimming: 1 base; J trimming: 5 bases; junction bases outside the gene matches: 3. Germline values: CDR1 DFQATT, CDR2 SNEGSKA (reference sequence). CDR3 loop: CSARGLAGAHEQYF. The CDR3 bases are TGCAGTGCTAGAGGACTAGCGGGAGCCCACGAGCAGTACTTC.

This clonotype was recorded a few times. This chain uses TRBV7-2 with TRBJ2-7; a possible D gene is TRBD2 (5 bases). Germline V gene lookup returns CDR1 SGHTA and CDR2 FQGNSA. V lost 4 bases, J lost 1 base, and 11 bases lay in between. CDR3 length: 14 amino acids. The CDR3 DNA reads TGTGCCAGCAGCTACACGCGCGGGTCCTACGAGCAGTACTTC. Its protein product is CASSYTRGSYEQYF.

This chain joins TRBV7-9 and TRBJ2-7; 7 bases match TRBD2. This CDR3 comprises 17 residues. V trimming: 4 bases; J trimming: 5 bases; junction bases outside the gene matches: 17. CDR1 and CDR2 from the germline V gene are SEHNR and FQNEAQ (reference sequence). CDR3 amino acids: CASSSPAGAAGSHEQYF. CDR3 bases: TGTGCCAGCAGCTCCCCGGCGGGAGCAGCGGGGAGTCACGAGCAGTACTTC.

This sequence joins TRBV6-6 and TRBJ1-5; a weak D match, TRBD1 (5 bases). CDR1 and CDR2 (germline): MNHNY, SVGAGI (reference sequence). The CDR3 is 14 amino acids. Trimming took off 2 bases at V and 7 bases at J, with 12 bases between the two ends. CDR3 protein: CASSYGRGYQPQHF. CDR3 bases: TGTGCCAGCAGTTACGGGCGGGGCTACCAGCCCCAGCATTTT.

The chain couples TRBV20-1 to TRBJ1-6; D call uncertain. This CDR3 contains 16 residues. Germline CDR1 is DFQATT and CDR2 is SNEGSKA (reference sequence). Trimming took 3 bases from V and 5 from J, leaving 17 bases between them. The CDR3 region is CSASSLWTLDNSPLHF. In nucleotides, the CDR3 is TGCAGTGCTAGTTCCCTCTGGACCCTTGATAATTCACCCCTCCACTTT.

The sample holds a few counts of this clonotype. The V and J genes are TRBV2 and TRBJ1-3; the match to TRBD1 covers 8 bases. This CDR3 is built from 16 residues. After removal of 6 bases from V and 4 bases from J, the junction contained 11 bases not matched to a gene. The germline gives CDR1 SNHLY, CDR2 FYNNEI. Here the CDR3 DNA reads TGTGCCAGCAGCCAAAGAACAGGGGGTGCCGGAAACACCATATATTTT. Protein sequence: CASSQRTGGAGNTIYF. Variable domain in full (rest from reference TRBV2 and TRBJ1-3): EPEVTQTPSHQVTQMGQEVILRCVPISNHLYFYWYRQILGQKVEFLVSFYNNEISEKSEIFDDQFSVERPDGSNFTLKIRSTKLEDSAMYFCASSQRTGGAGNTIYFGEGSWLTVV.

The V call is TRBV11-3, the J call TRBJ2-3; 7 bases line up with TRBD1. CDR3 length equals 13 residues. Germline V gene lookup returns CDR1 SGHNT and CDR2 YENEEA. V dropped 5 bases and J dropped 5; count of bases not matched to a gene: 4. The CDR3 region is CASSLTGKDTQYF. CDR3 DNA: TGTGCCAGCAGCCTGACAGGGAAAGATACGCAGTATTTT.

Regarding this clonotype: The junction departs from the called germline gene at one end, perhaps through a read error. The chain joins TRBV6-6 to TRBJ1-5; no clear D. CDR1 and CDR2 from the germline V gene are MNHNY and SVGAGI (reference sequence). This CDR3 contains 15 residues. The CDR3 coding sequence is TGTGCCAGCAGTTCCGGACTCGCGAGCAATCAGCCCCAGAATTTT. Residues: CASSSGLASNQPQNF.